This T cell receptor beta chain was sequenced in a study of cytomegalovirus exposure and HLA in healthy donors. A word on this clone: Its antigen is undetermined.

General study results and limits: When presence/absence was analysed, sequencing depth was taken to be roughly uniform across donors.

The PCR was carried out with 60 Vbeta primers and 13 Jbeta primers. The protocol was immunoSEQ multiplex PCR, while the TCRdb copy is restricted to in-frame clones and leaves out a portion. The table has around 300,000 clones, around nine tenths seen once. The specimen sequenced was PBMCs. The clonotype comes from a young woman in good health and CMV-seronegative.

The CDR3 nucleotides are TGTGCCAGCAGCAAAGAGGACAGGGGAGAAAAACTGTTTTTT. Its protein is CASSKEDRGEKLFF. The chain joins TRBV21-1 to TRBJ1-4; the listed D gene, TRBD1, was not tested against the DNA. TRBV21-1 is classified as a pseudogene. The CDR3 spans 14 residues.